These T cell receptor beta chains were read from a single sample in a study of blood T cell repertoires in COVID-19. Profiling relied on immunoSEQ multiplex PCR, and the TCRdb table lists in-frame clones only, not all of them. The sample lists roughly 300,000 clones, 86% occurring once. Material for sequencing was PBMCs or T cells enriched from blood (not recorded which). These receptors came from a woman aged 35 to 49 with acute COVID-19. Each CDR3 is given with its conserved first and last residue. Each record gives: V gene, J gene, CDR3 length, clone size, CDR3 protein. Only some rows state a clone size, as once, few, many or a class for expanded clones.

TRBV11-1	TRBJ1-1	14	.	CASSLGGIATEAFF
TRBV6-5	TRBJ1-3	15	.	CASSLTRDSGNTIYF
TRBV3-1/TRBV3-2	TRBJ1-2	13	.	CASSQGWGESHTF
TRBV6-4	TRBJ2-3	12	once	CASSGGADTQYF
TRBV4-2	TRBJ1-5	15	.	CASSQDRRDNQPQHF
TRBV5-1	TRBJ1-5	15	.	CASSTGQGYNQPQHF
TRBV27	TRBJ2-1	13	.	CASSWRDNNEQFF
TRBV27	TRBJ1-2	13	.	CASSPWTDYGYTF
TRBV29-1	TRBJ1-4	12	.	CSVAPGNGKLFF
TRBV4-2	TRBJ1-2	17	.	CASSQEEVYRAGDGYTF
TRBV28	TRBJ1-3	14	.	CASSDRRSGNTIYF
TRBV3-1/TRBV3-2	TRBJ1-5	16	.	CASSQGTGWNNQPQHF
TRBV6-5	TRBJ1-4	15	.	CASSYGTVSNEKLFF
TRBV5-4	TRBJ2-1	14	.	CASSLAGPYNEQFF
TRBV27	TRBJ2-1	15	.	CASSLSAYSYNEQFF
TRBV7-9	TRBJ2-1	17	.	CASSVRGGGPIYNEQFF
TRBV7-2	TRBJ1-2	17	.	CASSPRTGGLDPYGYTF
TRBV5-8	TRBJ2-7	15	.	CASSWGGGVTYEQYF
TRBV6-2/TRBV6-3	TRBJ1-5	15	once	CASSYVGRSNQPQHF
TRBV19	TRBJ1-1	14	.	CASSINYEATEAFF
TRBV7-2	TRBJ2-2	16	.	CASSLVGGSFTGELFF
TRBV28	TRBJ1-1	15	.	CASSLSTGTGKVAFF
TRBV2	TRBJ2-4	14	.	CASSQDGTGNIQYF
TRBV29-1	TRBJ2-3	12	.	CSGTGTTDTQYF
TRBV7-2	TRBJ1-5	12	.	CASSLGDQPQHF
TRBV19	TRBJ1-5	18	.	CASSIGGTGVRGNQPQHF
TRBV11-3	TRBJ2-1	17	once	CASSLDLREASTNEQFF
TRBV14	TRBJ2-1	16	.	CASSQVIGRGYNEQFF
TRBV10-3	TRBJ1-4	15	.	CAIRGTGAANEKLFF
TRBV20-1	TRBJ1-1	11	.	CSARNPRVAFF
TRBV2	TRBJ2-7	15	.	CASSEGTGWAYEQYF
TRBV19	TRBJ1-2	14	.	CASNPGQGANGYTF
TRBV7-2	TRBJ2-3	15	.	CAISQGVAGTDTQYF
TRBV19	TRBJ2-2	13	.	CASISGRTGELFF